This T cell receptor beta chain was identified in a study of naive and memory T cell subsets. Findings and caveats of the study: Possibly reflecting memory cells re-expressing CD45RA, a few larger clonotypes occurred in naive repertoires, especially CD8.

Both TRBC1 and TRBC2 were covered by a beta constant-region primer of two equimolar oligonucleotides. The ligated cDNA underwent four PCR rounds using SP2 and nested alpha and beta constant-region primers. MiXCR, run by TCRdb on the UMI-ligation and nested PCR reads, gives a single entry per CDR3 protein. The sample contains about 140,000 distinct CDR3 sequences, about 20% of which appear only once. Germline CDR1 is SNHLY and CDR2 is FYNNEI. Trimming took 5 bases from V and 0 from J, leaving 11 bases between them. The CDR3 spans 15 residues. A word on this clonotype: Its target is not known.

The chain carries TRBV2 and TRBJ2-1, with D perhaps matching TRBD1 (6 bases). This TCR was sampled from a human donor in good health. The specimen was naive CD8+ T cells from blood. CDR3 region: CASSSDRSSYNEQFF. CDR3 nucleotide sequence: TGTGCCAGCAGTTCGGACAGAAGCTCCTACAATGAGCAGTTCTTC.